This entry lists 30 T cell receptor beta chains sequenced from one sample in a study of neoadjuvant nivolumab and ipilimumab in lung cancer. Here immunoSEQ multiplex PCR was the method, and the copy in TCRdb shows in-frame clones only, minus some. Of 7,000 to 8,500 clones listed, about nine tenths are singletons. The specimen comprised tumor tissue, sampled after neoadjuvant nivolumab, alone or with ipilimumab, at or shortly before surgery. Every receptor here comes from an adult with non-small cell lung cancer. Some clones in this sample may be carry-over from other donors' samples.

The rearrangement joins TRBV20-1 to TRBJ1-4; D is undetermined. V shed 6 bases and J shed 5 bases, with 7 bases lying between them. The CDR3 is 11 residues long. Germline V CDR1 and CDR2: DFQATT, SNEGSKA (reference sequence). In DNA form, the CDR3 reads TGCAGTGCGCCCCTCAATGAAAAACTGTTTTTT. It encodes CSAPLNEKLFF.

The chain combines TRBV6-5 with TRBJ2-7; 7 nucleotides match TRBD1. This CDR3 has 12 amino acids. J lost 3 bases, V lost 10 bases, and 6 bases had no gene match. CDR1 is MNHEY and CDR2 is SVGAGI in the germline V gene. The chain's CDR3 is CATTGQRYEQYF. DNA for the CDR3: TGTGCCACCACGGGACAGCGCTACGAGCAGTACTTC.

The chain carries TRBV5-4 and TRBJ1-2, with 12 bases aligning to TRBD1. The germline V gene has CDR1 SGHNT and CDR2 YYREEE (reference sequence). The CDR3 has 12 residues. V shed 7 bases and J 6 bases; nucleotides not matched to a gene: 1. The CDR3 coding sequence is TGTGCCAGCGGGACAGGGGGCGATGGCTACACCTTC. The encoded protein is CASGTGGDGYTF. The full variable domain, with the rest looked up from reference TRBV5-4 and TRBJ1-2, is ETGVTQSPTHLIKTRGQQVTLRCSSQSGHNTVSWYQQALGQGPQFIFQYYREEENGRGNFPPRFSGLQFPNYSSELNVNALELDDSALYLCASGTGGDGYTFGSGTRLTVV.

This clone has a single count. The gene calls are TRBV5-6 and TRBJ1-2, with 10 bases fitting TRBD1. The ends lost 0 bases at V and 4 bases at J; junction bases unmatched: 6. The CDR3 is 16 amino acids. Looked up from germline, CDR1 is SGHDT and CDR2 is YYEEEE. CDR3 in DNA: TGTGCCAGCAGCTTGGCCATTGGACAGGGGGTCTATGGCTACACCTTC. It is translated as CASSLAIGQGVYGYTF.

The chain has TRBV7-2 and TRBJ2-3; 9 nucleotides match TRBD2. Germline V gene data show CDR1 as SGHTA and CDR2 as FQGNSA. The CDR3 sequence is 17 residues long. With 6 bases clipped from V and 0 bases from J, the junction kept 10 bases outside the gene matches. The CDR3 reads CASSLQAGGFSTDTQYF. The CDR3 DNA reads TGTGCCAGCAGTCTCCAAGCGGGGGGCTTCAGCACAGATACGCAGTATTTT.

In this sample, this clone turned up a few times. The rearrangement joins TRBV19 to TRBJ2-7; D is undetermined. The length of the CDR3 is 11 residues. Germline CDR1 and CDR2: LNHDA and SQIVND (reference sequence). Trimming removed 6 bases at V and 1 base at J, with 4 bases between. The CDR3 here is CASRDSYEQYF. In DNA, the CDR3 is TGTGCCAGTAGAGATTCCTACGAGCAGTACTTC.

As regards this clone: Other DNA variants within this sample encode the same CDR3. The chain joins TRBV7-9 to TRBJ2-3; D unresolved. Trimming removed 2 bases at V and 0 bases at J, with 3 bases between. Germline V gives CDR1 SEHNR, CDR2 FQNEAQ (reference sequence). The CDR3 is made up of 13 amino acids. The CDR3 DNA sequence: TGTGCCAGCAGCTTATCTAGCACAGATACGCAGTATTTT. Protein: CASSLSSTDTQYF. Using reference TRBV7-9 and TRBJ2-3 for the parts outside the CDR3, the full variable domain is DTGVSQNPRHKITKRGQNVTFRCDPISEHNRLYWYRQTLGQGPEFLTYFQNEAQLEKSRLLSDRFSAERPKGSFSTLEIQRTEQGDSAMYLCASSLSSTDTQYFGPGTRLTVL.

This clone occurred a few times. Written as DNA, the CDR3 is TGTGCCAGCAGCTTGCGGCGGGCGTCCTACAATGAGCAGTTCTTC. Protein product: CASSLRRASYNEQFF. The chain couples TRBV5-4 to TRBJ2-1; maybe TRBD2 (5 bases). CDR1 and CDR2 (germline): SGHNT, YYREEE (reference sequence). Trimming removed 1 base from V and 1 base from J, with 9 bases in between. The CDR3 has 15 residues.

V gene TRBV7-2 combines with J gene TRBJ2-1; D is undetermined. The V and J ends lost 4 bases and 6 bases respectively, with 16 bases between them. Germline CDR1 SGHTA, CDR2 FQGNSA. The CDR3 is 15 residues long. Here the CDR3 reads CASSSYSRTGNEQFF. DNA of the CDR3: TGTGCCAGCAGCTCCTACAGCCGTACGGGCAATGAGCAGTTCTTC.

This clone appeared once. The chain is built from TRBV6-6 and TRBJ1-2, with D unclear. Per the germline V gene, CDR1 is MNHNY and CDR2 is SVGAGI (reference sequence). The CDR3 covers 13 residues. Trimming cost V 4 bases and J 2 bases, with 8 bases left between them. Here the CDR3 DNA reads TGTGCCAGCAGTTTCAGCTCCAACTATGGCTACACCTTC. Protein: CASSFSSNYGYTF.

The chain is built from TRBV28 and TRBJ2-2; 11 bases agree with TRBD1. The germline gives CDR1 MDHEN, CDR2 SYDVKM. V lost 3 bases to trimming and J lost 5 bases; unmatched junction nucleotides: 11. The CDR3 runs 18 residues. CDR3 coding DNA: TGTGCCAGCAGTTTGCCGGAGTGGGGGACAGGGGGAACCGGGGAGCTGTTTTTT. Translation gives CASSLPEWGTGGTGELFF.

V is TRBV18 and J is TRBJ2-7, with D unresolved. The CDR3 totals 11 residues. In germline, CDR1 is KGHSH, CDR2 LQKENI. Trimming left V 1 base short and J 6 bases short, with 4 bases between. The CDR3 sequence: CASSPQLEQYF. The CDR3 DNA reads TGTGCCAGCTCACCACAGCTCGAGCAGTACTTC.

V is TRBV14 and J is TRBJ1-1, with unresolved D. Germline CDR1 is SGHDN and CDR2 is FVKESK. This CDR3 has 13 residues. Trimming shortened V by 4 bases and J by 1 base, and 7 bases separated the two germline ends. The CDR3 DNA is TGTGCCAGCAGCCTTGGTGGGAACACTGAAGCTTTCTTT. It codes for CASSLGGNTEAFF.

This chain connects TRBV27 to TRBJ1-1; tentatively, D is TRBD1 (5 bases). The CDR3 totals 15 residues. V lost 6 bases, J lost 3 bases, and 17 bases lay in between. Germline V gives CDR1 MNHEY, CDR2 SMNVEV (reference sequence). This chain's CDR3 is CASSGWAGMHTEAFF. As DNA, the CDR3 is TGTGCCAGCAGCGGGTGGGCAGGGATGCACACTGAAGCTTTCTTT.

In nucleotides, the CDR3 is TGCAGTGCTAGAGCCGAGACCCAGTACTTC. Translating it yields CSARAETQYF. The chain carries TRBV20-1 and TRBJ2-5; D is uncertain. This CDR3 region has 10 residues. V gave up 1 base and J gave up 5 bases, with 2 bases separating them. Germline V gene lookup returns CDR1 DFQATT and CDR2 SNEGSKA (reference sequence).

The chain has TRBV11-1 and TRBJ2-7; TRBD2 matches at 8 bases. The germline gives CDR1 SGHAT, CDR2 FQDESV (reference sequence). The CDR3 contains 15 residues. After removal of 3 bases from V and 6 bases from J, the junction contained 10 bases not matched to a gene. The CDR3 loop is CASSLDYRLAPEQYF. In nucleotides, the CDR3 is TGTGCCAGCAGCTTGGATTACCGACTAGCGCCCGAGCAGTACTTC. The full variable domain, with the rest looked up from reference TRBV11-1 and TRBJ2-7, is EAEVAQSPRYKITEKSQAVAFWCDPISGHATLYWYRQILGQGPELLVQFQDESVVDDSQLPKDRFSAERLKGVDSTLKIQPAELGDSAMYLCASSLDYRLAPEQYFGPGTRLTVT.

This chain's CDR3 is CASSPTRQNYGYTF. The CDR3 DNA follows: TGTGCCAGCAGCCCGACGAGGCAGAACTATGGCTACACCTTC. This chain links TRBV7-8 with TRBJ1-2; D gene ambiguous. The V end was cut by 5 bases, the J end by 2 bases, with 12 bases between. The CDR3 consists of 14 residues. Germline values: CDR1 SGHVS, CDR2 FQNEAQ.

The chain employs TRBV4-1 and TRBJ2-7; the D gene could be TRBD1 or TRBD2 (5 bases each). CDR1 MGHRA and CDR2 YSYEKL come from the germline V gene. The CDR3 length is 16 residues. The germline V and J ends were trimmed by 1 base and 2 bases, with 15 bases remaining between them. CDR3: CASSQGAGTNPYEQYF. The CDR3 nucleotides are TGCGCCAGCAGCCAAGGGGCCGGGACGAACCCCTACGAGCAGTACTTC.

This sequence joins TRBV5-1 and TRBJ2-5; D unclear. The CDR3 covers 15 residues. Per germline, CDR1 SGHRS and CDR2 YFSETQ. Trimming took 1 base from V and 3 from J, leaving 13 bases between them. The CDR3 DNA is TGCGCCAGCAGCTTGTTTTTGACGGCCAAAGAGACCCAGTACTTC. The encoded protein is CASSLFLTAKETQYF.

V gene TRBV11-2 combines with J gene TRBJ2-7; TRBD2 matches 8 bases. Trimming took 0 bases from V and 3 from J; bases not matched to a gene: 4. The germline V gene has CDR1 SGHAT and CDR2 FQNNGV. The CDR3 has 15 residues. CDR3 sequence: CASSLDTSGVYEQYF. For the CDR3, the DNA is TGTGCCAGCAGCTTAGATACTAGCGGAGTCTACGAGCAGTACTTC.

The chain has TRBV5-1 and TRBJ2-1; 13 bases map to TRBD2. Germline V gives CDR1 SGHRS, CDR2 YFSETQ. V lost 2 bases, J lost 9 bases, and 5 bases stayed unmatched. CDR3 length: 15 amino acids. CDR3 in DNA: TGCGCCAGCAGCTTTCGACTAGCGGGAGGACGTGAGCAGTTCTTC. Residues: CASSFRLAGGREQFF.

The rearrangement uses TRBV19 and TRBJ2-7; TRBD2 matches at 12 bases. The CDR3 is 16 residues long. Trimming took 10 bases from V and 4 from J; bases not matched to a gene: 14. Germline assignment: CDR1 LNHDA and CDR2 SQIVND (reference sequence). The CDR3 nucleotides read TGTGCCACTTCCAGGTCCGGGACTAGCGGGCGTTACGAGCAGTACTTC. It codes for CATSRSGTSGRYEQYF.

This clone was recorded once. The chain couples TRBV29-1 to TRBJ1-1; 7 nucleotides line up with TRBD1. Trimming took 4 bases from V and 3 from J; bases not matched to a gene: 2. The CDR3 covers 12 residues. Germline CDR1 and CDR2: SQVTM and ANQGSEA. CDR3 sequence reads: CSVAGGDTEAFF. CDR3 nucleotide sequence: TGCAGCGTTGCAGGGGGGGACACTGAAGCTTTCTTT.

The chain joins TRBV19 to TRBJ2-1; 13 bases are shared with TRBD2. Germline trimming cut 6 bases from V and 8 bases from J; bases unmatched to any gene: 7. The CDR3 sequence is 15 residues long. From germline, CDR1 is LNHDA and CDR2 SQIVND (reference sequence). This chain's CDR3 is CASRTGTSGAHEQFF. The DNA of the CDR3 is TGTGCCAGTAGAACCGGGACTAGCGGGGCCCATGAGCAGTTCTTC.

The rearrangement uses TRBV11-2 and TRBJ1-1, with TRBD1 matching 7 bases. This CDR3 contains 14 residues. V lost 4 bases and J lost 10; bases outside the gene matches: 12. Germline values: CDR1 SGHAT, CDR2 FQNNGV. The CDR3 sequence: CASSSLLSRTGAFF. The DNA for the CDR3 is TGTGCCAGCAGCTCCCTCCTTAGCCGGACAGGAGCTTTCTTT.

This clone was seen only once. The gene calls are TRBV2 and TRBJ2-3; TRBD2 agrees at 8 bases. CDR3 length: 16 residues. CDR1 and CDR2 from the germline V gene are SNHLY and FYNNEI. V shed 7 bases, J shed 2 bases, and the junction held 11 bases outside the gene matches. Here the CDR3 DNA reads TGTGCCAGCATCGGGTGGAGCGGGGGAAACACAGATACGCAGTATTTT. Translated, it gives CASIGWSGGNTDTQYF.

V is TRBV28 and J is TRBJ2-5; 10 bases map to TRBD2. The germline V gene has CDR1 MDHEN and CDR2 SYDVKM. The CDR3 is 15 amino acids. V lost 6 bases and J lost 0; bases outside the gene matches: 4. Here the CDR3 DNA reads TGTGCCAGCAGCCGAGGACTAGCGGACCAAGAGACCCAGTACTTC. Translating it yields CASSRGLADQETQYF.

DNA of the CDR3: TGTGCCAGCAGCCGGGAAGCGGGAGGGCCGGATACGCAGTATTTT. This codes for CASSREAGGPDTQYF. The chain couples TRBV4-2 to TRBJ2-3; TRBD2 aligns across 10 bases. J was trimmed by 6 bases and V by 4 bases; bases with no gene match: 7. From germline, CDR1 is LGHNA and CDR2 YNFKEQ. CDR3 size: 15 residues.

This rearrangement joins TRBV11-2 to TRBJ2-1; TRBD1 matches 9 bases. V trimming: 1 base; J trimming: 8 bases; junction bases outside the gene matches: 0. The CDR3 contains 13 residues. Germline V gene data show CDR1 as SGHAT and CDR2 as FQNNGV. CDR3 in DNA: TGTGCCAGCAGCTTAGGGACAGGGGATGAGCAGTTCTTC. This translates into CASSLGTGDEQFF.

The V gene is TRBV7-9, the J gene TRBJ2-1; 9 bases agree with TRBD2. The CDR3 sequence is 16 residues long. Trimming removed 4 bases from V and 7 bases from J; junction bases left unmatched: 11. Germline CDR1 SEHNR, CDR2 FQNEAQ (reference sequence). The CDR3 loop reads CASSSRLAGVGNEQFF. The CDR3, as DNA: TGTGCCAGCAGCTCTAGATTAGCGGGAGTGGGTAATGAGCAGTTCTTC.